These 18 T cell receptor beta chains originate from one sample sequenced in a study of circulating CD8 cells and anti-PD-1 response in melanoma. The QIAseq Immune Repertoire TCR panel built the libraries from roughly 15 ng of total RNA. MiXCR, applied by TCRdb to the reads, yields one record per CDR3 protein. The sample yields some 1,000 distinct CDR3 sequences, roughly 9.8% seen once. Four subsets defined by PD-1 and/or TIGIT were sorted from live CD3+CD8+TCRalphabeta+ cells. The sample here was CD8+ T cells from PBMCs, taken at baseline or after one month of anti-PD-1 therapy (not recorded which). The receptor source for this set is a human donor with melanoma.

This clonotype is deemed large. V gene TRBV10-2 combines with J gene TRBJ2-7; D unclear. The CDR3 runs to 13 residues. Trimming removed 2 bases at V and 2 bases at J, with 7 bases between. Looked up from germline, CDR1 is WSHSY and CDR2 is SAAADI. In DNA, the CDR3 is TGCGCCAGCAGTGAGGGGATTACCTACGAGCAGTACTTC. As protein: CASSEGITYEQYF.

Within the sample, this clonotype is large. This chain joins TRBV2 and TRBJ2-1, with 9 nucleotides matching TRBD2. Per the germline V gene, CDR1 is SNHLY and CDR2 is FYNNEI. Trimming cost V 1 base and J 4 bases; bases outside gene matches: 2. The CDR3 has 15 residues. CDR3: CASSEGLAGYNEQFF. CDR3 DNA: TGTGCCAGCAGTGAAGGCCTAGCGGGGTACAATGAGCAGTTCTTC.

By sample fraction, this clonotype is medium-sized (0.01 to 0.1%). The chain combines TRBV6-5 with TRBJ2-2; the match to TRBD1 covers 7 bases. Germline CDR1 MNHEY, CDR2 SVGAGI. This CDR3 has 14 amino acids. V shed 10 bases and J 5 bases; nucleotides not matched to a gene: 10. CDR3 sequence (DNA): TGTGCCACTGGGTCCGGGACAGAAACCGGGGAGCTGTTTTTT. Its protein product is CATGSGTETGELFF.

Concerning this clonotype: Compared with germline, one end of the junction differs, possibly owing to a read error. The rearrangement uses TRBV5-5 and TRBJ2-3; TRBD1 matches at 10 bases. The CDR3 loop spans 14 amino acids. Germline values: CDR1 SGHKS, CDR2 YYEKEE (reference sequence). This CDR3 reads CASSLDRGADTQYF. In DNA form, the CDR3 reads TGCGCCAGCAGCTTGGACAGGGGGGCAGATACGCAGTATTTT.

This clonotype is classed as medium-sized (0.01 to 0.1%). This sequence joins TRBV6-6 and TRBJ2-2; weak D call: TRBD2 (5 bases). V gave up 5 bases and J gave up 6 bases, with 13 bases separating them. The germline CDR1 and CDR2 sequences are MNHNY and SVGAGI (reference sequence). This CDR3 region has 14 residues. The CDR3 reads CASSHGPRAGELFF. The DNA of the CDR3 is TGTGCCAGCAGTCATGGACCGAGGGCCGGGGAGCTGTTTTTT.

This clonotype is categorized as large. The CDR3 reads CASSLSAGSNTEAFF. As DNA, the CDR3 is TGTGCCAGCAGTTTATCAGCGGGGTCGAACACTGAAGCTTTCTTT. The chain couples TRBV27 to TRBJ1-1; unclear D gene. The ends were cut back, 0 bases at V and 1 base at J, with 9 bases in the middle. This CDR3 spans 15 amino acids. Germline-derived CDR1 and CDR2 are MNHEY and SMNVEV (reference sequence).

This clonotype ranks as medium-sized (0.01 to 0.1%). This chain connects TRBV12-3 or TRBV12-4 to TRBJ2-7; TRBD2 matches at 10 bases. Trimming removed 4 bases from V and 3 bases from J; junction bases left unmatched: 6. This CDR3 is built from 15 residues. CDR3 in DNA: TGTGCCAGCAGTTACCTAGCGGGGGCCGACTACGAGCAGTACTTC. It yields the protein CASSYLAGADYEQYF.

This clonotype is large. The rearrangement joins TRBV28 to TRBJ2-1; TRBD2 might be the D (5 bases). The CDR3 loop spans 17 amino acids. Trimming took 2 bases from V and 0 from J, leaving 14 bases between them. Germline V lookup: CDR1 MDHEN, CDR2 SYDVKM. The CDR3 DNA follows: TGTGCCAGCAGTTTAGTCCCCAGCGGTAGCTCCTACAATGAGCAGTTCTTC. It yields the protein CASSLVPSGSSYNEQFF.

Regarding this clonotype: Being one base from a much bigger clone, this may be a read error. The rearrangement uses TRBV2 and TRBJ2-2, with D maybe TRBD2 (6 bases). The CDR3 is 13 residues long. Germline CDR1 SNHLY, CDR2 FYNNEI. CDR3 bases: TGTGCCAGCACCGGGACTCACACCGGGGAGCTGCTTTTT. Translation gives CASTGTHTGELLF.

Only one count was recorded for this clonotype. The V and J genes are TRBV19 and TRBJ2-3; 9 positions agree with TRBD2. V shed 3 bases, J shed 2 bases, and the junction held 6 bases outside the gene matches. The CDR3 length is 16 residues. CDR1 LNHDA and CDR2 SQIVND come from the germline V gene (reference sequence). DNA of the CDR3: TGTGCCAGTAGTATTGGGCTAGCGGGGCCCACAGATACGCAGTATTTT. Protein product: CASSIGLAGPTDTQYF.

This clonotype is medium-sized in the sample. The CDR3 DNA reads as TGTGCCAGCACCGGGACTCACACCGGGGAGCTGTTTTTT. Translation gives CASTGTHTGELFF. The chain links TRBV2 to TRBJ2-2; tentative D call: TRBD2 (6 bases). The CDR3 contains 13 residues. V lost 7 bases to trimming and J lost 3 bases, with 9 bases between them. The germline V gene encodes CDR1 SNHLY and CDR2 FYNNEI. The entire variable domain, with the rest obtained from reference TRBV2 and TRBJ2-2, is as follows: EPEVTQTPSHQVTQMGQEVILRCVPISNHLYFYWYRQILGQKVEFLVSFYNNEISEKSEIFDDQFSVERPDGSNFTLKIRSTKLEDSAMYFCASTGTHTGELFFGEGSRLTVL.

This clonotype is categorized as large. The chain has TRBV9 and TRBJ2-1; 10 bases map to TRBD2. This CDR3 has 14 amino acids. Germline CDR1 SGDLS, CDR2 YYNGEE. The ends lost 7 bases at V and 6 bases at J; junction bases unmatched: 7. The CDR3 sequence is CASSRTSGFNEQFF. CDR3 coding DNA: TGTGCCAGCTCGAGGACTAGCGGCTTCAATGAGCAGTTCTTC. Full variable domain (outside the CDR3, taken from reference TRBV9 and TRBJ2-1): DSGVTQTPKHLITATGQRVTLRCSPRSGDLSVYWYQQSLDQGLQFLIQYYNGEERAKGNILERFSAQQFPDLHSELNLSSLELGDSALYFCASSRTSGFNEQFFGPGTRLTVL.

Written as DNA, the CDR3 is TGTGCAGTATTCAGGAGCGGTAATTCACCCCTCCACTTT. Translated: CAVFRSGNSPLHF. This rearrangement joins TRBV28 to TRBJ1-6; D unclear. The CDR3 consists of 13 residues. Germline CDR1 is MDHEN and CDR2 is SYDVKM.

In its sample, this clonotype ranks as large. The chain has TRBV2 and TRBJ1-5; 7 bases match TRBD1. CDR1 and CDR2 (germline): SNHLY, FYNNEI. The CDR3 sequence is 17 residues long. Trimming cost V 6 bases and J 0 bases; bases outside gene matches: 11. The CDR3 is CASRTDRSTPSNQPQHF. CDR3 DNA: TGTGCCAGCAGAACGGACAGGTCCACCCCTAGCAATCAGCCCCAGCATTTT.

J is TRBJ1-5 and V is TRBV2, with D perhaps TRBD1 (5 bases). Germline CDR1 is SNHLY and CDR2 is FYNNEI. The CDR3 runs 14 residues. V shed 5 bases and J shed 5 bases, with 13 bases lying between them. In DNA, the CDR3 is TGTGCCAGCAGTACCGACAGTGGTTATCAGCCCCAGCATTTT. It is translated as CASSTDSGYQPQHF.

The chain uses TRBV9 and TRBJ2-7, with 8 bases matching TRBD2. After removal of 2 bases from V and 0 bases from J, the junction contained 4 bases not matched to a gene. The CDR3 totals 15 residues. In germline, CDR1 is SGDLS, CDR2 YYNGEE. The CDR3 region is CASSVGGAYSYEQYF. The CDR3 nucleotides are TGTGCCAGCAGCGTCGGGGGGGCCTACTCCTACGAGCAGTACTTC.

This clonotype was seen a handful of times. The chain employs TRBV12-3 or TRBV12-4 and TRBJ2-7; unclear D gene. This CDR3 contains 13 residues. V dropped 6 bases and J dropped 6 bases, with 15 bases sitting between them. The CDR3 spells CASSPTSRAEQYF. In DNA, the CDR3 is TGTGCCAGCAGCCCCACCAGCCGGGCCGAGCAGTACTTC.

Relative to its sample, this clonotype is medium-sized. The chain recombines TRBV4-3 with TRBJ1-1, with D maybe TRBD1 (6 bases). The CDR3 has 16 amino acids. Trimming shortened V by 0 bases and J by 0 bases, and 11 bases separated the two germline ends. Germline V gene data show CDR1 as LGHNA and CDR2 as YSLEER. Here the CDR3 reads CASSQDRGAMNTEAFF. The DNA for the CDR3 is TGCGCCAGCAGCCAAGACCGGGGGGCGATGAACACTGAAGCTTTCTTT.